The clone carrying this TCR beta chain is a singleton in its sample. Trimming cost V 4 bases and J 4 bases; bases outside gene matches: 6. The CDR3 is 14 amino acids. Germline V CDR1 and CDR2: KGHSH, LQKENI. Sequencing used immunoSEQ multiplex PCR; TCRdb keeps in-frame clones, though not all of them. Here the sample spans over 200,000 clones, 70% to 90% being singletons. The sample is drawn from a study of blood T cell repertoires in COVID-19. This clonotype was obtained from a man aged 40-49 years who had recovered from COVID-19. The chain recombines TRBV18 with TRBJ1-1, with 7 bases matching TRBD1. Sequencing was performed on PBMCs or T cells enriched from blood (not recorded which). CDR3 region: CASSLGRGPTEAFF. The CDR3 nucleotides are TGTGCCAGCTCACTCGGAAGGGGGCCCACTGAAGCTTTCTTT.